This T cell receptor beta chain derives from a study of cytomegalovirus exposure and HLA in healthy donors. Whole-study results and caveats: Highly shared sequence variants in one cluster were likely a sequencing artifact. Researchers reported in a later analysis that a missense DCLRE1C variant was tied to TCR beta V- and J-gene trimming. Cytomegalovirus status, reportedly, was diagnosed with high specificity and sensitivity by the classifier. According to the study, 160 or so TCR beta chains were cytomegalovirus-associated.

PCR employed 60 Vbeta and 13 Jbeta primers. TCRdb keeps only in-frame clones here, not all; method: immunoSEQ multiplex PCR. This sample has roughly 140,000 clones, with 73% found just once. Trimming took 0 bases from V and 6 from J; bases not matched to a gene: 4. The CDR3 is made up of 15 amino acids. Germline V gives CDR1 MNHEY, CDR2 SVGAGI. Comment on this clone: What it recognizes is unknown.

Sequencing was done on a sample of PBMCs. The chain carries TRBV6-5 and TRBJ1-2; 10 nucleotides agree with TRBD1. This clonotype was obtained from a human donor in good health. Here the CDR3 DNA reads TGTGCCAGCAGTTACTCCAAAGACAGGGGGCATGGCTACACCTTC. Amino acid sequence: CASSYSKDRGHGYTF.